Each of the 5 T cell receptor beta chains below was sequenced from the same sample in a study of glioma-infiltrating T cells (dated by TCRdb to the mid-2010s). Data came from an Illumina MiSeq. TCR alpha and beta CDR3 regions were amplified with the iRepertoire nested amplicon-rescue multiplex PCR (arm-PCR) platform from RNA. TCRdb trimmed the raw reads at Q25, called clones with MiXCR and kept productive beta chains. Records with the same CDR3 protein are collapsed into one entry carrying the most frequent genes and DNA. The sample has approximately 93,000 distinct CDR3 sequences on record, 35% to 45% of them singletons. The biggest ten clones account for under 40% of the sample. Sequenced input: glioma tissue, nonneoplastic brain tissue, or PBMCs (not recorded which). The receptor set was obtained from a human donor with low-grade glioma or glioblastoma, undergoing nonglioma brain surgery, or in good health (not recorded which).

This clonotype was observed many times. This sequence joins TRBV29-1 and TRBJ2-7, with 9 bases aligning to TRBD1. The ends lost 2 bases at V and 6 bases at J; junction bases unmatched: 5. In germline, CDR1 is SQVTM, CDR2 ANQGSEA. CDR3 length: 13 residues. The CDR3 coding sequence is TGCAGCGTTGAAAACAGGGGGCTTCGCGAGCAGTACTTC. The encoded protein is CSVENRGLREQYF.

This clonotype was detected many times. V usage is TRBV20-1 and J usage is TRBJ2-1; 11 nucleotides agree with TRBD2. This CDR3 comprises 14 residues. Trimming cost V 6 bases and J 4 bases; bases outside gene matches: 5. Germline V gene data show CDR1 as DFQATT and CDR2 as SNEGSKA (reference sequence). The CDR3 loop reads CSALGTSGYNEQFF. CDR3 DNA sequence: TGCAGTGCACTTGGGACTAGCGGTTACAATGAGCAGTTCTTC.

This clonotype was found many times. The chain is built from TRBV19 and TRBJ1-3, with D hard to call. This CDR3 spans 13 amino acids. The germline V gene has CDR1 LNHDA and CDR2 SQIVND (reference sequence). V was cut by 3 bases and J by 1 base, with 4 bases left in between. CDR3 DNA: TGTGCCAGTAGTATCGGGTCTGGAAACACCATATATTTT. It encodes CASSIGSGNTIYF.

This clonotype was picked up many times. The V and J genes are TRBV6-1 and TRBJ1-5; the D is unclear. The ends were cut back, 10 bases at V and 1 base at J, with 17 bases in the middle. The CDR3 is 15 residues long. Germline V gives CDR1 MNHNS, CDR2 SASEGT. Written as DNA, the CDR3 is TGTGCCACCCGAGAGGGTTTGCAGAGCAATCAGCCCCAGCATTTT. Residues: CATREGLQSNQPQHF.

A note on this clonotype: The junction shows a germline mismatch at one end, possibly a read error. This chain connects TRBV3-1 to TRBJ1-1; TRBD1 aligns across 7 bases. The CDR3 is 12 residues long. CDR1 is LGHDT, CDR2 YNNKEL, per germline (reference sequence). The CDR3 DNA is TGTGCCAGCAGCCAAGCAGGGACAGAAGCTTTCTTC. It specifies CASSQAGTEAFF.